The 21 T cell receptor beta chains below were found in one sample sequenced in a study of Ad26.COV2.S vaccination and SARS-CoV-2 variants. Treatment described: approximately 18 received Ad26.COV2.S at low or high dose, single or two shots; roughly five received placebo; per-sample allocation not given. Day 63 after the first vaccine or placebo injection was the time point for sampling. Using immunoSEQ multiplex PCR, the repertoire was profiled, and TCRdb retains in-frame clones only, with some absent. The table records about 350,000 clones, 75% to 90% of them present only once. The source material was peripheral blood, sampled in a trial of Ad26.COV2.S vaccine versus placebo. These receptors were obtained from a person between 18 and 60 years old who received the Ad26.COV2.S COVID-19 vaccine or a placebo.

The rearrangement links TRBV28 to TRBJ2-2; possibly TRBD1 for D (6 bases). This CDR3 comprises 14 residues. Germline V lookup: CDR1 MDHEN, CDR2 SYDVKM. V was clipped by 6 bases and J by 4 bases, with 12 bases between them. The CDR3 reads CASRETGPTGELFF. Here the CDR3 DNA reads TGTGCCAGCAGAGAAACAGGGCCCACCGGGGAGCTGTTTTTT.

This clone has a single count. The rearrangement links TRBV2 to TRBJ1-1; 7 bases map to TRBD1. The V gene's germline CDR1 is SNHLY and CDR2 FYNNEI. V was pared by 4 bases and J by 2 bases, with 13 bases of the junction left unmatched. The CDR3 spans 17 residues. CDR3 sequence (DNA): TGTGCCAGCAGTGTTACTATAAGTCGGGACAGAAACACTGAAGCTTTCTTT. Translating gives CASSVTISRDRNTEAFF.

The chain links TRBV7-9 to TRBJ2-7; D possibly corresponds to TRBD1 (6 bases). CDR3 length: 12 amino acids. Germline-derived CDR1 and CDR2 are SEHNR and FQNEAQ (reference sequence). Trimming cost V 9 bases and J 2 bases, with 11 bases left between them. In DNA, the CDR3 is TGTGCCAGTCGTGGACAGACCTACGAGCAGTACTTC. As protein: CASRGQTYEQYF.

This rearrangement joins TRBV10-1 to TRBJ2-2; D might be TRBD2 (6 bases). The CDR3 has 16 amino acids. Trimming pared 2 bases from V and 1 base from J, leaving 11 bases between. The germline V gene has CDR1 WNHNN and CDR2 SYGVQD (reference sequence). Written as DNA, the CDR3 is TGCGCCAGCAGTGAGAGATGGGGACTGAACACCGGGGAGCTGTTTTTT. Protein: CASSERWGLNTGELFF.

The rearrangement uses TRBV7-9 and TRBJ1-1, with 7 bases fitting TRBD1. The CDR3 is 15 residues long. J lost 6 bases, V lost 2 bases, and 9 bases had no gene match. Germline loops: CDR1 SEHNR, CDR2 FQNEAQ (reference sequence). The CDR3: CASSLSDREGAEAFF. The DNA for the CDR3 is TGTGCCAGCAGCTTATCTGACAGGGAAGGGGCTGAAGCTTTCTTT. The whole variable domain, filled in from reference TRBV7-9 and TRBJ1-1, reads DTGVSQNPRHKITKRGQNVTFRCDPISEHNRLYWYRQTLGQGPEFLTYFQNEAQLEKSRLLSDRFSAERPKGSFSTLEIQRTEQGDSAMYLCASSLSDREGAEAFFGQGTRLTVV.

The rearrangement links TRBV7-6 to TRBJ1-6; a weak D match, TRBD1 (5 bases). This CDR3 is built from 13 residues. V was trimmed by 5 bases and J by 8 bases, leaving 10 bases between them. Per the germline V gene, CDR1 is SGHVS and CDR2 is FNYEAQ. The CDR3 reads CASSPGGYSPLHF. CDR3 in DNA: TGTGCCAGCAGCCCTGGGGGGTATTCACCCCTCCACTTT.

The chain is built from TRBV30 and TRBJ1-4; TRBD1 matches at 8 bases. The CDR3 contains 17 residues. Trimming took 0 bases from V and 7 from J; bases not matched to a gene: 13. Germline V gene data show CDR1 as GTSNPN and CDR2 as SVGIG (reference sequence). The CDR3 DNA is TGTGCCTGGAGTGTACAAGGCAGGGGGCGGAGGGGTGAAAAACTGTTTTTT. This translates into CAWSVQGRGRRGEKLFF.

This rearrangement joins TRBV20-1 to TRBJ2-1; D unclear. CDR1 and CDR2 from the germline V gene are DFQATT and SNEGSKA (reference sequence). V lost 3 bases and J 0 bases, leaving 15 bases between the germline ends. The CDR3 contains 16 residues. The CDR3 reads CSASDLSARSYNEQFF. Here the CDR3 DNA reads TGCAGTGCTAGTGATCTCAGCGCCCGCTCCTACAATGAGCAGTTCTTC.

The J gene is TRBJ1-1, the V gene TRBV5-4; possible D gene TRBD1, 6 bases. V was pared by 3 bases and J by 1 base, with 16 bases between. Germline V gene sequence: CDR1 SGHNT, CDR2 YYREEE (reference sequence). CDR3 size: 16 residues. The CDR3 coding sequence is TGTGCCAGCAGCTCACCCGGGACACTATCGAACACTGAAGCTTTCTTT. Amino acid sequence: CASSSPGTLSNTEAFF.

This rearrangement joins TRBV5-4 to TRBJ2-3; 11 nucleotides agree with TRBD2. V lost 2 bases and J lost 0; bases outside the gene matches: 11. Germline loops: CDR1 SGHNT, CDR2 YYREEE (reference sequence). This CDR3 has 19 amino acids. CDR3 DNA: TGTGCCAGCAGCTTTGGCCTAGCGGGAGGACCCCCAAGCACAGATACGCAGTATTTT. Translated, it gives CASSFGLAGGPPSTDTQYF.

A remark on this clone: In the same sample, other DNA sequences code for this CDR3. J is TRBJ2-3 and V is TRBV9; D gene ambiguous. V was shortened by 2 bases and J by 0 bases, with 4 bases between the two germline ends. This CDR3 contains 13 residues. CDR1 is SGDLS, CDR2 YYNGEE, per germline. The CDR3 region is CASSVASTDTQYF. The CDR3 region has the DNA TGTGCCAGCAGCGTCGCTAGCACAGATACGCAGTATTTT.

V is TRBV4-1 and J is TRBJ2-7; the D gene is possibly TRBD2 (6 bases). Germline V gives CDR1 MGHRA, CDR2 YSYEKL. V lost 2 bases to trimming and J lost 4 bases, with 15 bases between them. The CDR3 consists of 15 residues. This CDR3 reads CASSQSGTPPYEQYF. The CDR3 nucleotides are TGCGCCAGCAGCCAATCCGGGACTCCCCCTTACGAGCAGTACTTC.

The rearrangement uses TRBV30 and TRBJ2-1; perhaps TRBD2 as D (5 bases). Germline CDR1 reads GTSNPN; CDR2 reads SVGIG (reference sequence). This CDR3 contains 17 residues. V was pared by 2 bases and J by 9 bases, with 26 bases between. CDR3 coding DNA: TGTGCCTGGAGTCTCTTAGGGAGTCGATTCGGATCATCTGAGCAGTTCTTC. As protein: CAWSLLGSRFGSSEQFF. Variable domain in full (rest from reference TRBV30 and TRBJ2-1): SQTIHQWPATLVQPVGSPLSLECTVEGTSNPNLYWYRQAAGRGLQLLFYSVGIGQISSEVPQNLSASRPQDRQFILSSKKLLLSDSGFYLCAWSLLGSRFGSSEQFFGPGTRLTVL.

In DNA, the CDR3 is TGTGCCAGCAGTGTGGACGAAAGGAACACTGAAGCTTTCTTT. It codes for CASSVDERNTEAFF. The genes are TRBV2 and TRBJ1-1; D is uncertain. This CDR3 contains 14 residues. CDR1 SNHLY and CDR2 FYNNEI come from the germline V gene. V lost 4 bases, J lost 1 base, and 10 bases lay in between.

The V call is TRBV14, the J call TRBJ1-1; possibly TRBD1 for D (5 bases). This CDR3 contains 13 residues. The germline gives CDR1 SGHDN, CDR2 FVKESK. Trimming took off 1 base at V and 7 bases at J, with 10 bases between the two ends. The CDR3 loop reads CASSQAGFGEAFF. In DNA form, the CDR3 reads TGTGCCAGCAGCCAAGCAGGGTTTGGTGAAGCTTTCTTT.

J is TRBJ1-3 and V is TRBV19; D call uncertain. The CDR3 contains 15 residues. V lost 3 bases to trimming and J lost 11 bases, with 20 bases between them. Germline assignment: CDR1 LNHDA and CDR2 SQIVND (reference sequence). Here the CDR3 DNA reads TGTGCCAGTAGTATTGGCAGCCGAACCTTTGCGGCCATATATTTT. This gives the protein CASSIGSRTFAAIYF.

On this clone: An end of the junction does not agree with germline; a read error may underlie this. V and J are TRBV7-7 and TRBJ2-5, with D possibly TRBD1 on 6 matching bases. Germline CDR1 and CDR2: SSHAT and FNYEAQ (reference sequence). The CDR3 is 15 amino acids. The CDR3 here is CASSRTGQRQETQYF. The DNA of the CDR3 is TGTGCTAGCAGCCGAACTGGACAGCGTCAAGAGACCCAGTACTTC.

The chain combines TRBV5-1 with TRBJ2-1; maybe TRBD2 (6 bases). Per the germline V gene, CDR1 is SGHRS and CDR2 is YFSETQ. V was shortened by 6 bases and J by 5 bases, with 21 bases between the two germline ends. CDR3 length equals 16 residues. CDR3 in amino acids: CASTGDVGEGNNEQFF. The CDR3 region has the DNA TGCGCCAGCACGGGAGATGTGGGAGAAGGGAACAATGAGCAGTTCTTC.

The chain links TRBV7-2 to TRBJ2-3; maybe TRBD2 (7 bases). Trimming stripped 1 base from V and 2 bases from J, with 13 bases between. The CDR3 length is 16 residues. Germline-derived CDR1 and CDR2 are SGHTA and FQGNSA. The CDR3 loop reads CASSLEAGTYTDTQYF. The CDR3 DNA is TGTGCCAGCAGCTTAGAAGCGGGGACATACACAGATACGCAGTATTTT.

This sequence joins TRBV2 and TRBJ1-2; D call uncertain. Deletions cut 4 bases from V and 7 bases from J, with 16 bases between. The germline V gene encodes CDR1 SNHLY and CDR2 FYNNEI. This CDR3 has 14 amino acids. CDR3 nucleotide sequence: TGTGCCAGCAGTGGTGGGGTACAGAGGGTTGGCTACACCTTC. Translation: CASSGGVQRVGYTF.

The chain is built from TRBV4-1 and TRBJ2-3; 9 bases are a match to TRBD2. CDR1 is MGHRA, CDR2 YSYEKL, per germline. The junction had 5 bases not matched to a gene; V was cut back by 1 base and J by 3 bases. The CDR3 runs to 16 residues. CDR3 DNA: TGCGCCAGCAGCCAAGTAGCGGGAGTAGAAACAGATACGCAGTATTTT. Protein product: CASSQVAGVETDTQYF.